The 6 T cell receptor beta chains in this list originate from one sample, sequenced in a study of regulatory T cells in long-lasting Graves disease. The time point here: persistent/refractory GD, antithyroid drugs over 5 years with positive TRAb. From RNA extracted from PBMCs, the TCR library was made. To make TCR beta libraries, researchers used iRepertoire HTBI primers and Arm-PCR of CDR3 regions. TCRdb independently ran MiXCR on the multiplex PCR reads; one entry per CDR3 protein. The sample has roughly 470,000 distinct CDR3 sequences, about a fifth seen once. The material was peripheral blood mononuclear cells (PBMCs), obtained when the disease was refractory, from a patient treated with antithyroid drugs. The receptors originated from a female donor with Graves disease.

This clonotype has a count of ten or more. The germline gene is not matched at one end of the junction; a read error may be the cause. V gene TRBV29-1 combines with J gene TRBJ1-2, with no clear D. CDR1 and CDR2 from the germline V gene are SQVTM and ANQGSEA. This CDR3 has 12 residues. The CDR3 nucleotides are TGCAGCGTTCAAGACGCCCTCTATGGCTACACCTTC. It codes for CSVQDALYGYTF. The whole variable domain, remainder taken from reference TRBV29-1 and TRBJ1-2, is SAVISQKPSRDICQRGTSLTIQCQVDSQVTMMFWYRQQPGQSLTLIATANQGSEATYESGFVIDKFPISRPNLTFSTLTVSNMSPEDSSIYLCSVQDALYGYTFGSGTRLTVV.

Worth noting for this clonotype: A much larger clone differs from this one at a single base, so this may be a read error. The chain recombines TRBV5-1 with TRBJ1-1; tentative D call: TRBD1 (5 bases). CDR1 and CDR2 from the germline V gene are SGHRS and YFSETQ. The CDR3 contains 17 residues. CDR3 nucleotide sequence: TGCGCCAGCAGCTCCCAGGGCATGACCCTCATGAACACTGAAGCTCTCTTT. It is translated as CASSSQGMTLMNTEALF.

The chain is built from TRBV20-1 and TRBJ2-1, with 10 nucleotides matching TRBD2. J was trimmed by 6 bases and V by 5 bases; bases with no gene match: 7. CDR1 DFQATT and CDR2 SNEGSKA come from the germline V gene (reference sequence). The CDR3 extends over 14 amino acids. DNA of the CDR3: TGCAGTGCTTTCAGCGGGAGGGCGATCAATGAGCAGTTCTTC. Protein product: CSAFSGRAINEQFF.

This clonotype has more than one count but fewer than ten. This chain connects TRBV29-1 to TRBJ2-7; D is tentatively TRBD1 or TRBD2 (5 bases each). V was cut by 6 bases and J by 0 bases, with 15 bases left in between. Germline V gene data show CDR1 as SQVTM and CDR2 as ANQGSEA. The CDR3 has 14 residues. The CDR3 loop is CSVKSGTSSYEQYF. CDR3 nucleotide sequence: TGCAGCGTAAAATCCGGGACCTCCTCCTACGAGCAGTACTTC.

The V and J genes are TRBV3-1 and TRBJ2-2; D possibly uses TRBD1 or TRBD2 (6 bases each). Deletions cut 1 base from V and 4 bases from J, with 10 bases between. CDR3 size: 15 residues. CDR1 is LGHDT and CDR2 is YNNKEL in the germline V gene (reference sequence). The CDR3 DNA reads TGTGCCAGCAGCCAAGTACAGGGAGGCACCGGGGAGCTGTTTTTT. This translates into CASSQVQGGTGELFF.

This chain joins TRBV3-1 and TRBJ2-5, with TRBD2 matching over 8 bases. V shed 5 bases, J shed 4 bases, and the junction held 21 bases outside the gene matches. Germline V lookup: CDR1 LGHDT, CDR2 YNNKEL (reference sequence). This CDR3 has 19 residues. CDR3 amino acids: CASSSPLLTSGLGRETQYF. The CDR3 nucleotides are TGTGCCAGCAGCTCCCCACTGCTCACTAGCGGACTCGGGAGAGAGACCCAGTACTTC.